The TCR beta chain under discussion was sequenced for a study of blood T cell repertoires in COVID-19. On the study more broadly: Samples representing acute and convalescent COVID-19 were sourced from the United States, Italy and Spain. Sample material is recorded as cDNA or gDNA derived from T cells, B-cell-depleted T cells, or PBMCs.

Clones were read by immunoSEQ multiplex PCR, and TCRdb kept only the in-frame ones, dropping some. The sample lists fewer than 120,000 clones; about 90% were seen once. Per the germline V gene, CDR1 is MGHDK and CDR2 is SYGVNS. The CDR3 contains 16 residues. V dropped 4 bases and J dropped 4; count of bases not matched to a gene: 12. This sequence originates from a human donor in a cohort sampled during active COVID-19. The chain is built from TRBV25-1 and TRBJ2-5; 7 bases align to TRBD2. The specimen sequenced was peripheral blood. CDR3 protein: CASSGYTGPGGETQYF. The CDR3 DNA follows: TGTGCCAGCAGTGGATACACGGGTCCGGGAGGAGAGACCCAGTACTTC.